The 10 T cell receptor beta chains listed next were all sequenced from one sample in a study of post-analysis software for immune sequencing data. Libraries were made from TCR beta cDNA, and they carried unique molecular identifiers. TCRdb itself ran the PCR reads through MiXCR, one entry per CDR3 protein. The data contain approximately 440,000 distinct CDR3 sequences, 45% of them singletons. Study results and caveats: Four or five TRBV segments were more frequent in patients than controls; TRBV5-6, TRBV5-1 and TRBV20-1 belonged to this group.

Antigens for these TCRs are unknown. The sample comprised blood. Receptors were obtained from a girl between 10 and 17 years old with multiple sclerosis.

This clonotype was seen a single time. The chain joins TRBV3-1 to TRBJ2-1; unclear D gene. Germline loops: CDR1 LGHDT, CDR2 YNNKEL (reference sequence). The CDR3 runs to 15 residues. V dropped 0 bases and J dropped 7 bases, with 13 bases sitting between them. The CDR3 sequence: CASSQDLRASNEQFF. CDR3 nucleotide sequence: TGTGCCAGCAGCCAAGATTTAAGGGCCAGTAATGAGCAGTTCTTC.

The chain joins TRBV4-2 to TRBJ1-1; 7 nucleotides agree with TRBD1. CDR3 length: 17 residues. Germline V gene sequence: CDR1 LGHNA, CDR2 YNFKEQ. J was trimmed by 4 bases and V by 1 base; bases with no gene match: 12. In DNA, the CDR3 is TGTGCCAGCAGCCAAGGCATCTCACAGGGGATAGGCACTGAAGCTTTCTTT. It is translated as CASSQGISQGIGTEAFF.

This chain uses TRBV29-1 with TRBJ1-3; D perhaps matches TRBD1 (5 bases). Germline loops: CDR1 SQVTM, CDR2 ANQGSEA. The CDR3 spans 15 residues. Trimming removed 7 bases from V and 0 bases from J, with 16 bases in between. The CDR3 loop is CSGIDSPSSGNTIYF. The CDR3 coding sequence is TGCAGCGGAATCGACAGTCCCAGCTCTGGAAACACCATATATTTT.

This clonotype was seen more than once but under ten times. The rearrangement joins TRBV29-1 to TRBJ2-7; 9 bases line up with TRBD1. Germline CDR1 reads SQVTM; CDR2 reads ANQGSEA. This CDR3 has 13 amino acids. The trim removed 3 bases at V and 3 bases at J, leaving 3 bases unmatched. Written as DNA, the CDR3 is TGCAGCGTTGAGACAGGGGGTTACTACGAGCAGTACTTC. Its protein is CSVETGGYYEQYF.

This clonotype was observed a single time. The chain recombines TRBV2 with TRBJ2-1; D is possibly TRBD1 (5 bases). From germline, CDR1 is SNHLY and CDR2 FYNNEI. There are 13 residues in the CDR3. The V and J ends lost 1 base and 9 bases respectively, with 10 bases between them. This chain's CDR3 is CASSEVQGSEQFF. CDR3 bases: TGTGCCAGCAGTGAAGTTCAGGGAAGTGAGCAGTTCTTC.

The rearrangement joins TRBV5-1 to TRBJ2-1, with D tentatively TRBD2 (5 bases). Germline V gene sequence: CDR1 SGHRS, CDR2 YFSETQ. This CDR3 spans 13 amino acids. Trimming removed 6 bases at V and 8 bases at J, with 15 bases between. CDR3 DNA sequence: TGCGCCAGCATTCTAGCCGGTGGGGATGAGCAGTTCTTC. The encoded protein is CASILAGGDEQFF.

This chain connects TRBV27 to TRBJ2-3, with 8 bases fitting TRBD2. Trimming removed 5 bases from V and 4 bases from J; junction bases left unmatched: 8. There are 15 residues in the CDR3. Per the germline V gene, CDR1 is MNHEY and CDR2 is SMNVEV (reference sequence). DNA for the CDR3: TGTGCCAGCAGTGCGAGCGGGGGAAGGCCAGATACGCAGTATTTT. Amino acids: CASSASGGRPDTQYF.

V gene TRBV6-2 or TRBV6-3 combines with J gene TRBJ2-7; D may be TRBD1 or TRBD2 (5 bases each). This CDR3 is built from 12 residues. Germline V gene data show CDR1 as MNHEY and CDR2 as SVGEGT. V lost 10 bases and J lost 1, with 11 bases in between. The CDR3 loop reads CATDGGSYEQYF. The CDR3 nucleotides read TGTGCCACCGATGGGGGTTCCTACGAGCAGTACTTC.

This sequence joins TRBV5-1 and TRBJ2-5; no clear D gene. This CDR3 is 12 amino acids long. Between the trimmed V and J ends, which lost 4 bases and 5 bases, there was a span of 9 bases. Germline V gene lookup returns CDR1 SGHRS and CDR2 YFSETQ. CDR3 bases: TGCGCCAGCAGCCCGGACCCGGAGACCCAGTACTTC. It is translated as CASSPDPETQYF.

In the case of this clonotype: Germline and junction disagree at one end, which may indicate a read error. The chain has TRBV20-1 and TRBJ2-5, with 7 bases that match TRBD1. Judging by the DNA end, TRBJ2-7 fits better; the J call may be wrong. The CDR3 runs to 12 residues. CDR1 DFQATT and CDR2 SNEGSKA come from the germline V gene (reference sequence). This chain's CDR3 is CCATGQDLEQYF. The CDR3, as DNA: TGCTGTGCTACCGGACAGGACCTCGAGCAGTACTTC.